This T cell receptor (beta chain) was captured by sequencing in a study of cytomegalovirus exposure and HLA in healthy donors (dated by TCRdb to the late 2010s). As for the study more broadly: An earlier analysis of some 600 of the donors reported 276 Gb of sequence data and about 120 million unique TCR beta sequences obtained from roughly 180 million T cells. A later analysis re-analyzed previously published TCR beta repertoires from 500 to 700 donors and added high-resolution HLA genotyping to study TCR occurrence patterns. Across 398 genotyped donors of the cohort, an average of about 250,000 unique TCR beta nucleotide sequences per donor were sequenced, and roughly 18% of those sequences were non-productive. HLA typing included class I and class II loci at four-digit resolution. Rather than using new phenotypic data, the later analysis identified candidate immune exposures from TCR beta sequences and from how often those sequences occurred across donors. The aim of the study was to test whether cataloging public T cell receptors could identify signatures of past pathogen exposure. The study profiled the T cell repertoires of fewer than 850 subjects by immunosequencing and related them to cytomegalovirus serostatus. The number of donors typed differed by locus, with about 629-630 for A, B, C, DRB1 and DQB1, around 500 for DQA1, some 570 for DPA1, and some 440 for DPB1. A later genetic analysis used genome-wide SNP genotypes for about 65% of the 666 donors, treating that subset as a discovery cohort. An early release covering approximately 600 HLA-typed donors comprised approximately 300 gigabases of sequencing data and tens of millions of unique TCR sequences. All discovery cohort repertoires had been generated on a single sequencing platform. To decide whether each TCR beta V gene segment behaved as functional or pseudogenic, an earlier analysis of some 570 of the donors relied on high-throughput TCR beta sequencing. Roughly 5 DR-DQ haplotypes were handled as single units for association and clustering because linkage in the cohort was strong. High-throughput TCR immunosequencing, statistical association of individual TCRs with disease status, and machine learning were combined to predict cytomegalovirus infection status. Alongside the repertoire data, information on donor age, sex, ethnicity and CMV serostatus was compiled. Of the roughly 420 genotyped donors, roughly 76% were placed in the genetic ancestry cluster associated with self-reported Caucasian donors. Besides the first cohort of 666 subjects, a separate validation cohort made up of 120 different subjects was used.

The CDR3 has 14 amino acids, counting the end cysteine and phenylalanine. The only DNA kept is the CDR3, 42 bases in frame from the first base. Trimming costs V 3 bases and J 0 bases, and their ends lie 8 bases apart. CDR1 SGHAT and CDR2 FQNNGV were looked up in the germline V gene. Points the paper makes about the study in general: It was suggested by the authors that the approach could potentially be generalized to other disease states and immunological phenotypes. For the cohort, immune exposure information was limited to CMV serostatus. Approximately 18 rarely observed V segments, including chromosome 9 orphons, were excluded from the earlier analysis of approximately 500 of the donors because counts were too low. According to a later analysis, most CMV-associated TCR beta chains appeared to be HLA-restricted, and the HLA associations seemed to be driven largely by CMV exposure. In a later analysis, HLA-associated TCR beta chains showed more clonal expansion and lower generation probabilities than non-associated chains that were equally common. Because the 87-base-pair reads could not distinguish some IMGT-functional V segments, including TRBV6-2 and TRBV6-3, those segments were excluded. Presence/absence analyses assumed roughly uniform sequencing depth across donors, an assumption that may not hold. The sequencing pipeline was judged likely to have produced a cluster of highly shared sequence variants as a technical artifact. In a later genetic analysis, a missense DCLRE1C variant was associated with V-gene and J-gene trimming of TCR beta chains, and the association was replicated in an independent cohort. In vitro tests confirmed that a few of the cytomegalovirus-associated TCR beta chains recognize cytomegalovirus antigens. Across donors, most TCR sequences were observed very rarely, whereas some public TCRs were present in many individuals. An earlier analysis of approximately 500 of the donors showed that most TCR beta V segments appeared in productive rearrangements either about 90% or about 30% of the time, which broadly matched IMGT annotations. When HLA alleles, especially DR and DQ, strongly co-occurred, TCR associations were difficult to assign to individual alleles. Linkage disequilibrium might explain the correlated functional status among segregating V segments, but an unknown experimental factor could not be excluded. In a later analysis, several top co-occurrence clusters were reported to appear linked to parvovirus B19, influenza, CMV and Epstein-Barr virus. Because HLA typing was unavailable for some donors at each locus, only the typed subset was used in association tests. In a later analysis, TCR association rates were found to vary across HLA loci, with the most associated TCRs seen for DRB1 alleles and the fewest for HLA-C alleles. At a false discovery rate of 0.05, a later analysis linked some 18,000 TCR beta sequences to specific HLA alleles. This cohort had only TCR beta chains sequenced, and the lack of alpha or paired-chain data limited which features could be detected. Cytomegalovirus status was reported to be diagnosed by the classifier with high specificity and sensitivity in both the original and validation cohorts. The study gave a list of about 170 TCR beta chains associated with cytomegalovirus. In a later genetic analysis, fewer N-insertions in productive TCRs were reported among donors in an Asian-associated ancestry cluster than the approximately 710-donor mean. A further reported finding was that TCR beta sequences accurately predicted the HLA-A and HLA-B alleles for most subjects in the first cohort.

Library preparation employed the immunoSEQ multiplex PCR assay. For the multiplex PCR, a mixture combining 60 forward primers for TCR Vbeta segments and 13 reverse primers for TCR Jbeta segments was used. Amplification of the CDR3 region of rearranged TCR beta genes was performed with a multiplex PCR assay on genomic DNA. On the Illumina HiSeq System, the amplified TCR beta libraries were sequenced as 87-base-pair reads. Per the source publication's procedure: A later analysis counted tens of millions of unique TCR beta chains across the 690 or so repertoires, and roughly 9.9 million of these chains were shared by at least two donors. Raw reads were error-corrected and collapsed into unique sequences with a nearest-neighbor algorithm that merged closely related sequences to remove PCR and sequencing errors. Alignment of CDR3 sequences to IMGT reference sequences was used to assign V, D and J gene segments. For a sequence to be retained, at least a six-nucleotide match to both a V gene segment and a J gene segment was required. Rearrangements were classified as productive when the CDR3 lacked stop codons and remained in frame with V and J, and all other rearrangements were classified as non-productive. CDR3 was defined by IMGT convention, running from the second conserved V-encoded cysteine to the conserved J-encoded phenylalanine. The earlier analysis of some 600 of the donors excluded sequences that lacked an unambiguous match to a single V gene segment. In an earlier analysis of a few hundred of the donors, V segments were called functional above 56.7% productive rearrangements and were called segregating when the between-donor standard deviation exceeded 5%. A statistical classification framework was built to diagnose cytomegalovirus status from the catalog of TCR beta chain sequences. In a later analysis, TCR nucleotide sequences were compared against IMGT/GENE-DB human TR gene sequences so that V and J genes could be assigned. The TCRdist pipeline was used in a later analysis to assign CDR3 sequences and most-parsimonious VDJ recombination scenarios. In a later analysis, each TCR beta chain was defined by its CDR3 amino acid sequence together with its V-gene family, and reads lacking a unique V-gene family were excluded. In a later analysis, a few hundred highly shared, low-generation-probability nucleotide sequences were removed to address suspected cross-contamination and a sequencing artifact. In a later analysis, a clonal expansion index for each public chain was calculated from normalized within-repertoire ranks of inferred template counts. In a later analysis, generation probabilities were computed using a VDJ recombination model fitted to out-of-frame rearrangements, and the results were checked against IGoR. A later analysis scored TCR-TCR, TCR-HLA and TCR-CMV co-occurrence with hypergeometric tests, applying a repertoire-size bias correction to TCR pairs. False discovery rates were estimated in a later analysis by permuting HLA or CMV assignments 20 times. In a later analysis, co-occurring TCRs were grouped with DBSCAN, and TCRdist sequence similarity was added when clustering was performed within HLA-allele-positive subsets. Repertoires with fewer than 30,000 or more than 120,000 public chains, plus five repertoires with anomalous nucleotide sharing, were excluded from co-occurrence clustering. TCRdb carries this immuneACCESS record with in-frame sequences only. Its versions omit some clonotypes, under half of them owing to an unresolved V gene in the studies checked, with the rest unexplained. The DNA was the basis for D and trimming; V, J and clone size are from that table. Present in this sample are approximately 210,000 clones, around 87% of which were seen just once. Approximately 1.9% of the sample is taken by the ten largest.

The cohort was made up of roughly 670 healthy bone marrow donors. At the time of sampling, every cohort member was nominally healthy, though immune exposures that went unrecorded were likely present. The donor tested CMV seronegative and was one of the 352 seronegative cohort members. A peripheral blood sample was provided by each donor, and peripheral blood mononuclear cells were used for TCR beta sequencing. Genomic DNA extraction from the blood cell samples was performed with the Qiagen DNeasy Blood Extraction Kit. A note on this clone: This receptor's antigen is unknown. One base away there is no much larger clone; base qualities are not given.

The sequence derives from a woman in her late teens or twenties in good health and CMV-seronegative. The sample consisted of PBMCs. The V and J segments used are TRBV11-2 and TRBJ1-2; the D gene cannot be resolved reliably. DNA sequence: TGTGCCAGCAGCTTTAACAGAGCTAACTATGGCTACACCTTC. The encoded protein is CASSFNRANYGYTF.